The subject of this entry is one T cell receptor (beta chain). Its antigen is unidentified. The data belong to a study of Ad26.COV2.S vaccination and SARS-CoV-2 variants. Study observations and caveats: The placebo group had lower spike-specific TCR breadth than the vaccine recipients did. With respect to non-spike TCR breadth, vaccine and placebo recipients were similar. Total responses of T cells may have been underestimated by the analyses of TCR breadth and depth.

Regarding treatment: 15 to 20 received Ad26.COV2.S at low or high dose, single or two shots; a few received placebo; per-sample allocation not given. Collection of samples fell on day 63 after the first vaccine or placebo injection. The assay was immunoSEQ multiplex PCR, and TCRdb's table has in-frame clones only and misses some. This sample yields hundreds of thousands of clones, of which around 89% are seen a single time; approximately 1.5% belongs to the top ten. The germline gives CDR1 GTSNPN, CDR2 SVGIG (reference sequence). V shed 7 bases and J shed 12 bases, with 16 bases lying between them. The length of the CDR3 is 12 residues.

The source material was peripheral blood, sampled in a trial of Ad26.COV2.S vaccine versus placebo. The chain couples TRBV30 to TRBJ1-6; D is undetermined. This sequence was found in a person aged 18-65 years who received the Ad26.COV2.S COVID-19 vaccine or a placebo. The CDR3: CAFDKDTLPLHF. CDR3 coding DNA: TGTGCCTTTGACAAAGACACGTTACCCCTCCACTTT.